The next 28 T cell receptor beta chains were all read from a single sample in a study of T cells in localized non-small cell lung cancer. Here immunoSEQ multiplex PCR was the method, and the copy in TCRdb shows in-frame clones only, minus some. This table has 100,000 or so clones, roughly 90% appearing once. The sample consisted of PBMCs, taken before any cancer treatment. These receptors all come from a woman aged 35 to 69 with stage II squamous cell lung carcinoma.

The J gene is TRBJ2-1, the V gene TRBV5-1, with a tentative D call TRBD1 (6 bases). This CDR3 has 14 amino acids. The V gene's germline CDR1 is SGHRS and CDR2 YFSETQ. V was trimmed by 0 bases and J by 15 bases, leaving 19 bases between them. CDR3 amino acids: CASSLERTDNPRFF. CDR3 coding DNA: TGCGCCAGCAGCTTGGAGCGGACAGACAACCCCCGGTTCTTC.

The chain couples TRBV7-6 to TRBJ1-3; unclear D gene. CDR1 is SGHVS and CDR2 is FNYEAQ in the germline V gene. The CDR3 runs 16 residues. V was shortened by 3 bases and J by 0 bases, with 12 bases between the two germline ends. CDR3 in DNA: TGTGCCAGCAGCTTCCGGACGTCGCGCTCTGGAAACACCATATATTTT. This translates into CASSFRTSRSGNTIYF.

There are a few counts of this clone. The chain joins TRBV19 to TRBJ1-1; 8 bases line up with TRBD1. CDR1 and CDR2 (germline): LNHDA, SQIVND (reference sequence). The ends lost 6 bases at V and 10 bases at J; junction bases unmatched: 10. CDR3 length: 13 residues. The CDR3 loop reads CASSGRTGTGAFF. The CDR3 DNA reads as TGTGCCAGTAGCGGACGAACGGGGACAGGAGCTTTCTTT. Supplemented by reference TRBV19 and TRBJ1-1, the full variable domain reads DGGITQSPKYLFRKEGQNVTLSCEQNLNHDAMYWYRQDPGQGLRLIYYSQIVNDFQKGDIAEGYSVSREKKESFPLTVTSAQKNPTAFYLCASSGRTGTGAFFGQGTRLTVV.

This clone has just one count. V gene TRBV18 combines with J gene TRBJ2-3, with D possibly matching TRBD2 (5 bases). Trimming took off 1 base at V and 2 bases at J, with 13 bases between the two ends. The CDR3 extends over 16 amino acids. The germline CDR1 and CDR2 sequences are KGHSH and LQKENI. The CDR3 DNA follows: TGTGCCAGCTCACCACTCTTAGGAGGCCCCACAGATACGCAGTATTTT. It specifies CASSPLLGGPTDTQYF.

In DNA form, the CDR3 reads TGTGCCAGCAGCTTGGGGTCAGGGGCGAATCAGCCCCAGCATTTT. It codes for CASSLGSGANQPQHF. The rearrangement uses TRBV5-4 and TRBJ1-5, with D possibly being TRBD1 (6 bases). The ends were cut back, 0 bases at V and 4 bases at J, with 11 bases in the middle. The CDR3 runs to 15 residues. Germline assignment: CDR1 SGHNT and CDR2 YYREEE (reference sequence).

The chain links TRBV5-1 to TRBJ2-2; 9 bases align to TRBD1. V dropped 1 base and J dropped 7; count of bases not matched to a gene: 5. Germline lookup yields CDR1 SGHRS and CDR2 YFSETQ. This CDR3 has 15 amino acids. The CDR3 reads CASSLPGTGYGELFF. The CDR3 DNA sequence: TGCGCCAGCAGCTTGCCCGGGACAGGGTACGGGGAGCTGTTTTTT.

The rearrangement links TRBV27 to TRBJ2-7, with 7 nucleotides matching TRBD1. Trimming took 0 bases from V and 2 from J; bases not matched to a gene: 4. Germline V gene lookup returns CDR1 MNHEY and CDR2 SMNVEV (reference sequence). The CDR3 totals 15 residues. CDR3 DNA sequence: TGTGCCAGCAGTTTATCGGGACAGATCACCTACGAGCAGTACTTC. This sequence encodes CASSLSGQITYEQYF.

This chain uses TRBV5-1 with TRBJ2-3; 9 nucleotides line up with TRBD1. The CDR3 contains 14 residues. The V and J ends lost 1 base and 10 bases, in that order; junction bases with no gene match: 7. The V gene's germline CDR1 is SGHRS and CDR2 YFSETQ. CDR3 DNA sequence: TGCGCCAGCAGCTTGTCGGGACAGGGTCGGGCGCAGTATTTT. This codes for CASSLSGQGRAQYF.

The V gene is TRBV19, the J gene TRBJ2-1; TRBD2 matches 8 bases. J lost 4 bases, V lost 3 bases, and 5 bases had no gene match. This CDR3 has 15 amino acids. CDR1 LNHDA and CDR2 SQIVND come from the germline V gene (reference sequence). This chain's CDR3 is CASSIGGGRYNEQFF. CDR3 coding DNA: TGTGCCAGTAGTATCGGGGGGGGCCGTTACAATGAGCAGTTCTTC.

The V call is TRBV7-8, the J call TRBJ2-5, with 8 bases aligning to TRBD1. The CDR3 contains 17 residues. The J segment lost 5 bases and the V segment lost 5 bases, leaving 16 bases of the junction unmatched. Germline V gene sequence: CDR1 SGHVS, CDR2 FQNEAQ. The CDR3 here is CASSNLMKTGAWETQYF. The CDR3 nucleotides are TGTGCCAGCAGCAACCTTATGAAGACAGGGGCTTGGGAGACCCAGTACTTC.

The V and J genes are TRBV6-5 and TRBJ1-2; D might be TRBD1 (5 bases). The CDR3 covers 13 residues. The V end was cut by 5 bases, the J end by 1 base, with 8 bases between. Germline V gives CDR1 MNHEY, CDR2 SVGAGI. The CDR3 here is CASSPRVNYGYTF. The CDR3 DNA reads TGTGCCAGCAGTCCCAGGGTTAACTATGGCTACACCTTC.

The chain is built from TRBV14 and TRBJ1-1, with D tentatively TRBD1 (6 bases). Trimming stripped 3 bases from V and 1 base from J, with 12 bases between. The CDR3 is made up of 15 amino acids. Germline V CDR1 and CDR2: SGHDN, FVKESK. The CDR3 reads CASSQFRGGNTEAFF. The CDR3 DNA is TGTGCCAGCAGCCAGTTCAGGGGTGGGAACACTGAAGCTTTCTTT.

The rearrangement joins TRBV6-6 to TRBJ1-2; TRBD1 aligns across 8 bases. There are 14 residues in the CDR3. Germline V gene lookup returns CDR1 MNHNY and CDR2 SVGAGI (reference sequence). The V gene end was trimmed by 2 bases and the J gene end by 5 bases; junction bases not matched to a gene: 4. CDR3 DNA: TGTGCCAGCAGTTACCCAGGGGGCAGGTATGGCTACACCTTC. Amino acids: CASSYPGGRYGYTF.

J is TRBJ1-4 and V is TRBV5-1, with 9 bases lining up with TRBD1. Trimming cost V 0 bases and J 4 bases; bases outside gene matches: 4. Germline V gene lookup returns CDR1 SGHRS and CDR2 YFSETQ. The CDR3 is 16 amino acids. The chain's CDR3 is CASSLVTGQGNEKLFF. Written as DNA, the CDR3 is TGCGCCAGCAGCTTGGTCACGGGACAGGGTAATGAAAAACTGTTTTTT. Using reference TRBV5-1 and TRBJ1-4 for the parts outside the CDR3, the full variable domain is KAGVTQTPRYLIKTRGQQVTLSCSPISGHRSVSWYQQTPGQGLQFLFEYFSETQRNKGNFPGRFSGRQFSNSRSEMNVSTLELGDSALYLCASSLVTGQGNEKLFFGSGTQLSVL.

The count of this clone is one. The chain recombines TRBV27 with TRBJ2-7, with unresolved D. This CDR3 contains 13 residues. CDR1 is MNHEY and CDR2 is SMNVEV in the germline V gene (reference sequence). Trimming took off 5 bases at V and 4 bases at J, with 12 bases between the two ends. The CDR3 DNA sequence: TGTGCCAGCAGTCTGACTTTAGCATACGAGCAGTACTTC. It translates to CASSLTLAYEQYF.

This chain uses TRBV5-6 with TRBJ2-5; 9 bases are shared with TRBD1. V trimming: 4 bases; J trimming: 5 bases; junction bases outside the gene matches: 9. Germline V gene lookup returns CDR1 SGHDT and CDR2 YYEEEE. CDR3 size: 15 residues. This chain's CDR3 is CASSRGTGRTETQYF. CDR3 nucleotides: TGTGCCAGCAGCCGCGGGACAGGGAGAACGGAGACCCAGTACTTC.

The gene calls are TRBV19 and TRBJ1-2, with 8 nucleotides matching TRBD1. J gave up 0 bases and V 6 bases, and 3 bases lay outside the gene matches. Per the germline V gene, CDR1 is LNHDA and CDR2 is SQIVND (reference sequence). The CDR3 covers 14 residues. This CDR3 is CASRRDRTNYGYTF. DNA for the CDR3: TGTGCCAGTAGGCGGGACAGGACTAACTATGGCTACACCTTC.

V and J are TRBV7-6 and TRBJ2-7; D gene ambiguous. The CDR3 extends over 13 amino acids. V lost 0 bases and J 3 bases, leaving 6 bases between the germline ends. Germline V gives CDR1 SGHVS, CDR2 FNYEAQ. CDR3: CASSLADDYEQYF. The CDR3 nucleotides are TGTGCCAGCAGCTTAGCAGACGACTACGAGCAGTACTTC. The entire variable domain, with the rest obtained from reference TRBV7-6 and TRBJ2-7, is as follows: GAGVSQSPRYKVTKRGQDVALRCDPISGHVSLYWYRQALGQGPEFLTYFNYEAQQDKSGLPNDRFSAERPEGSISTLTIQRTEQRDSAMYRCASSLADDYEQYFGPGTRLTVT.

The chain couples TRBV6-1 to TRBJ1-2; D not certain. Germline V gives CDR1 MNHNS, CDR2 SASEGT. V lost 2 bases and J lost 2, with 15 bases in between. The length of the CDR3 is 16 residues. Here the CDR3 reads CASSESTAKRNYGYTF. The CDR3 DNA follows: TGTGCCAGCAGTGAATCTACAGCTAAAAGAAACTATGGCTACACCTTC.

V is TRBV11-2 and J is TRBJ2-5; the match to TRBD2 covers 7 bases. The CDR3 runs to 16 residues. Germline CDR1 and CDR2: SGHAT and FQNNGV. J was trimmed by 5 bases and V by 1 base; bases with no gene match: 10. The CDR3: CASSLAGREGRETQYF. CDR3 in DNA: TGTGCCAGCAGCTTAGCCGGAAGGGAGGGCCGGGAGACCCAGTACTTC.

V gene TRBV19 combines with J gene TRBJ2-2, with D possibly TRBD1 on 5 matching bases. This CDR3 comprises 14 residues. Germline CDR1 reads LNHDA; CDR2 reads SQIVND (reference sequence). The germline V and J ends were trimmed by 5 bases and 4 bases, with 11 bases remaining between them. The CDR3 loop is CASSDRPFTGELFF. The CDR3 nucleotides are TGTGCCAGTAGTGACAGACCATTCACCGGGGAGCTGTTTTTT.

The chain uses TRBV6-1 and TRBJ1-5, with D unclear. CDR3 size: 13 residues. Trimming removed 6 bases at V and 4 bases at J, with 10 bases between. Germline loops: CDR1 MNHNS, CDR2 SASEGT. The CDR3 sequence: CASRRQNNQPQHF. The CDR3 coding sequence is TGTGCCAGCAGGCGGCAGAATAATCAGCCCCAGCATTTT.

The chain couples TRBV25-1 to TRBJ2-4; D possibly uses TRBD1 or TRBD2 (5 bases each). The CDR3 covers 15 residues. CDR1 is MGHDK, CDR2 SYGVNS, per germline. Trimming cost V 5 bases and J 9 bases, with 20 bases left between them. Written as DNA, the CDR3 is TGTGCCAGCAGTCCCAACAAGGGGAGTGGTGTCATTCAGTACTTC. This sequence encodes CASSPNKGSGVIQYF. Full variable domain (remainder filled in from reference TRBV25-1 and TRBJ2-4): EADIYQTPRYLVIGTGKKITLECSQTMGHDKMYWYQQDPGMELHLIHYSYGVNSTEKGDLSSESTVSRIRTEHFPLTLESARPSHTSQYLCASSPNKGSGVIQYFGAGTRLSVL.

The rearrangement joins TRBV5-4 to TRBJ2-3; 7 nucleotides agree with TRBD1. Looked up from germline, CDR1 is SGHNT and CDR2 is YYREEE (reference sequence). CDR3 length: 15 amino acids. The V gene end was trimmed by 1 base and the J gene end by 1 base; junction bases not matched to a gene: 3. The CDR3 is CASSLLGQGTDTQYF. The CDR3 DNA reads as TGTGCCAGCAGCTTGCTTGGACAGGGCACAGATACGCAGTATTTT.

This clone came up a few times. This chain connects TRBV28 to TRBJ1-5; TRBD1 aligns across 8 bases. Trimming at V came to 4 bases and at J to 7 bases, leaving 6 bases not matched to a gene. Germline V gene sequence: CDR1 MDHEN, CDR2 SYDVKM. The CDR3 has 14 amino acids. The CDR3: CASSSTGGGQPQHF. In DNA form, the CDR3 reads TGTGCCAGCAGTTCAACAGGGGGGGGGCAGCCCCAGCATTTT.

V is TRBV27 and J is TRBJ1-4, with a possible D match to TRBD1 (6 bases). This CDR3 is built from 15 residues. V was shortened by 1 base and J by 6 bases, with 12 bases between the two germline ends. Germline V gives CDR1 MNHEY, CDR2 SMNVEV (reference sequence). The CDR3 sequence is CASSLFRGVDEKLFF. The CDR3 DNA is TGTGCCAGCAGTTTATTCAGGGGCGTGGATGAAAAACTGTTTTTT.

The chain uses TRBV7-2 and TRBJ1-1; the D gene is possibly TRBD1 (5 bases). This CDR3 is built from 14 residues. In germline, CDR1 is SGHTA, CDR2 FQGNSA. With 5 bases removed from V and 0 bases from J, the gap between germline ends came to 10 bases. In DNA, the CDR3 is TGTGCCAGCAGCGGACCGACAGTGAACACTGAAGCTTTCTTT. Its protein product is CASSGPTVNTEAFF.

This clone occurred once. The chain couples TRBV11-3 to TRBJ1-1; D uncertain. Germline-derived CDR1 and CDR2 are SGHNT and YENEEA. V gave up 5 bases and J gave up 5 bases, with 12 bases separating them. The CDR3 totals 13 residues. The CDR3 is CASSVGRATEAFF. CDR3 nucleotide sequence: TGTGCCAGCAGCGTCGGGCGGGCGACTGAAGCTTTCTTT.